The clone carrying this TCR beta chain occurred many times. Antigen specificity is unknown. This CDR3 is 15 amino acids long. Germline CDR1 is SGHTA and CDR2 is FQGNSA. V shed 5 bases and J 4 bases; nucleotides not matched to a gene: 7. These data belong to a study of T cell repertoires in cytomegalovirus infection. Study-level information: Public TCR beta signatures indicated both CMV infection and matching HLA type. Study-wide points: Identification of carriers of CMV plus the relevant HLA was performed using cumulative public TCR beta family frequency. HLA-C-restricted TCR beta clonotypes specific for CMV led the ex vivo response.

Each CDR3 protein is one row after TCRdb ran MiXCR on the reads. The sample yields 200,000 to 300,000 distinct CDR3 sequences, around 8.7% seen once. The rearrangement joins TRBV7-2 to TRBJ2-7; 11 positions agree with TRBD2. This clonotype originated in a human donor in good health (CMV status not recorded). Some clones in this sample may be carry-over from other donors' samples. Material for sequencing was PBMCs. The CDR3 is CASSQLAGVGYEQYF. The CDR3 nucleotides are TGTGCCAGCAGCCAACTAGCGGGAGTTGGGTACGAGCAGTACTTC. Complete variable domain (other parts from reference TRBV7-2 and TRBJ2-7): GAGVSQSPSNKVTEKGKDVELRCDPISGHTALYWYRQSLGQGLEFLIYFQGNSAPDKSGLPSDRFSAERTGGSVSTLTIQRTQQEDSAVYLCASSQLAGVGYEQYFGPGTRLTVT.